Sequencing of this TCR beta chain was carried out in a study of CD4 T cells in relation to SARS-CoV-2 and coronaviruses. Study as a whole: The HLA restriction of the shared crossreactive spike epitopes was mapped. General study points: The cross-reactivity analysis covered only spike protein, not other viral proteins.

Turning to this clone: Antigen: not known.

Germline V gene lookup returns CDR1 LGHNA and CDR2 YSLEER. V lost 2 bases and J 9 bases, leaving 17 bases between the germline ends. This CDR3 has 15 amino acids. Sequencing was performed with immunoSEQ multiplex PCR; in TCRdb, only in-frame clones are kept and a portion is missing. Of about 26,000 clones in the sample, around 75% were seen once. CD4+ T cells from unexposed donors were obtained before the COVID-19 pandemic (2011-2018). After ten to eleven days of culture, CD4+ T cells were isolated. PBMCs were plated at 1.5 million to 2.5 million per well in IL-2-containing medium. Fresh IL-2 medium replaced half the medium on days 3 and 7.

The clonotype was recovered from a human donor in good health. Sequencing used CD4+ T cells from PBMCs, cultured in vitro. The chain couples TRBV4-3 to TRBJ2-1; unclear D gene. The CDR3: CASSQSLTPSGEQFF. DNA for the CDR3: TGCGCCAGCAGCCAAAGTCTGACTCCTAGTGGTGAGCAGTTCTTC.